The clone carrying this T cell receptor (beta chain) appeared a few times. The target antigen is unknown. Following extraction, RNA underwent reverse transcription to cDNA, which served as the sequencing template. Method: immunoSEQ multiplex PCR; TCRdb's copy keeps in-frame clones and lacks some. The table shows about 180,000 clones, with 53% occurring only once. Documented treatment: oral pan-JAK inhibitor, 5-10 mg twice daily. Peripheral blood and lesional scalp punch biopsies were taken from alopecia areata patients. These data originate in a study of CD8+ T cells in alopecia areata. Study as a whole: Treated patients were given oral tofacitinib, which was dosed at 5 to 10 mg twice daily. Tofacitinib ran for 6 to 18 months before 6 months off drug.

Study-wide points: Association of baseline CD8+ expansion with response is uncertain owing to one nonresponder.

This receptor was taken from a human donor with alopecia areata. The sequencing here drew on CD8+ T cells sorted from blood, taken at week 24, from a patient treated with tofacitinib.

This CDR3 is CASSRGYHTGELFF. CDR3 sequence (DNA): TGTGCCAGCAGCAGAGGCTACCACACCGGGGAGCTGTTTTTT. This chain links TRBV7-2 with TRBJ2-2; unclear D gene. V was trimmed by 5 bases and J by 3 bases, leaving 10 bases between them. Germline lookup yields CDR1 SGHTA and CDR2 FQGNSA. The CDR3 totals 14 residues.